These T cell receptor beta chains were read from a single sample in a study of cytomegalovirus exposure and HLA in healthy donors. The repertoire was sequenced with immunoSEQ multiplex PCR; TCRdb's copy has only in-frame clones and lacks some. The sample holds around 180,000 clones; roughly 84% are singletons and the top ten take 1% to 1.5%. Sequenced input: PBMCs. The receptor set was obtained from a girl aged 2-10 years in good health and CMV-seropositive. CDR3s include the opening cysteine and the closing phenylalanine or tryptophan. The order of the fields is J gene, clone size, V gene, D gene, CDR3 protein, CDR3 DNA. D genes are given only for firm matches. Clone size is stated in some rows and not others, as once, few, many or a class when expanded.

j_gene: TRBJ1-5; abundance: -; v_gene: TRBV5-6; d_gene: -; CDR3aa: CASSVLQDSNQPQHF; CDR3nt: TGTGCCAGCAGCGTTCTACAGGATAGCAATCAGCCCCAGCATTTT
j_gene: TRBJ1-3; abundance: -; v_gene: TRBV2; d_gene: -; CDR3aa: CAKGSSGNTIYF; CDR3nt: TGTGCCAAAGGGAGCTCTGGAAACACCATATATTTT
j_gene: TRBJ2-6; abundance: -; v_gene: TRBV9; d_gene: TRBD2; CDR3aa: CASSREGSRANVLTF; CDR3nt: TGTGCCAGCAGCCGGGAGGGGTCTAGGGCCAACGTCCTGACTTTC
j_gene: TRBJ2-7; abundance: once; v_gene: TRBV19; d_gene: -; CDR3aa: CASSHQQTPSLYEQYF; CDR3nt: TGTGCCAGTAGTCACCAACAGACACCTTCTTTGTACGAGCAGTACTTC
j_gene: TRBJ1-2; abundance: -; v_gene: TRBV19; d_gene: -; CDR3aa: CASTRQAGGGYTF; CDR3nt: TGTGCCAGTACGCGGCAGGCGGGCGGAGGCTACACCTTC
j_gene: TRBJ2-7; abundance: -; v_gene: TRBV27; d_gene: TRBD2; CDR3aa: CASRGLAGYEQYF; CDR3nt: TGTGCCAGCAGAGGACTAGCGGGGTACGAGCAGTACTTC
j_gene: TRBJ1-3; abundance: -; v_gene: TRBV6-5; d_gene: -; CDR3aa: CASRRGGDSGNTIYF; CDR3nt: TGTGCCAGCAGAAGAGGGGGTGACTCTGGAAACACCATATATTTT
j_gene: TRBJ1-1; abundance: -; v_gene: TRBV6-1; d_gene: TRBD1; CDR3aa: CASSAGGYLEGTEAFF; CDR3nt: TGTGCCAGCAGTGCAGGGGGCTATTTGGAGGGCACTGAAGCTTTCTTT
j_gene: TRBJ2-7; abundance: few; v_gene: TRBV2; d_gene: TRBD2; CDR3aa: CASSDTGLAGREGGYEQYF; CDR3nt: TGTGCCAGCAGTGATACTGGACTAGCGGGCCGAGAGGGGGGCTACGAGCAGTACTTC
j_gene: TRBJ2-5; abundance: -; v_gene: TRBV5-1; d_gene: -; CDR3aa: CASSPTPGETQYF; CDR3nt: TGCGCCAGCAGCCCCACCCCCGGAGAGACCCAGTACTTC
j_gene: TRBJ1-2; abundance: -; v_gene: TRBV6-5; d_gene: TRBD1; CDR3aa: CASSRDSLHYGYTF; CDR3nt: TGTGCCAGCAGTAGGGACAGCTTACACTATGGCTACACCTTC
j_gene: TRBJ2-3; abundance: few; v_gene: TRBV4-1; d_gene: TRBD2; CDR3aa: CASSQVMRRELADTQYF; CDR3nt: TGCGCCAGCAGCCAAGTAATGAGGCGGGAGTTGGCAGATACGCAGTATTTT
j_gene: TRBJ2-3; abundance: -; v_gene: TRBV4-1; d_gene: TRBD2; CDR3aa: CASSQESGAGRTQYF; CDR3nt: TGCGCCAGCAGCCAAGAGTCGGGAGCGGGGCGGACGCAGTATTTT
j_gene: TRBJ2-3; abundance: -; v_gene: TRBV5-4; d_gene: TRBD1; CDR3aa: CASSPGAPRQGATDTQYF; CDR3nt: TGTGCCAGCAGCCCTGGGGCCCCTCGGCAGGGGGCAACAGATACGCAGTATTTT
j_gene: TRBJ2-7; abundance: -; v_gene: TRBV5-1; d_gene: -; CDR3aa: CASSLGGGKPYEQYF; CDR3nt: TGCGCCAGCAGCCTGGGCGGGGGCAAACCCTACGAGCAGTACTTC
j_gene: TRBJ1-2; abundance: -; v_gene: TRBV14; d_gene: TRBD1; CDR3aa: CASSPTGGSGYTF; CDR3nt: TGTGCCAGCAGCCCAACAGGGGGAAGTGGCTACACCTTC
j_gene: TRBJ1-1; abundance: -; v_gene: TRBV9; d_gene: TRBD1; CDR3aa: CASSPLQGANTEAFF; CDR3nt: TGTGCCAGCAGCCCCCTACAGGGGGCGAACACTGAAGCTTTCTTT
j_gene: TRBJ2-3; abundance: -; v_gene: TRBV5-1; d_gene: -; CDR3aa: CASSRTQADTQYF; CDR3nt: TGCGCCAGCAGTAGGACTCAGGCAGATACGCAGTATTTT
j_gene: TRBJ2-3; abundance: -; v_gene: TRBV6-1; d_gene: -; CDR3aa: CASSDYSTDTQYF; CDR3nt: TGTGCCAGCAGTGACTATAGCACAGATACGCAGTATTTT
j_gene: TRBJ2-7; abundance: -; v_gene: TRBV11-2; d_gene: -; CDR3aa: CASSLVSLLPVEAYEQYF; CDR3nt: TGTGCCAGCAGCTTAGTATCCCTCCTGCCGGTGGAGGCCTACGAGCAGTACTTC
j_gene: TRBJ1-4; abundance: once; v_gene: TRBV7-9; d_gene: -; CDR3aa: CASSAGRGDNEKLFF; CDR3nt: TGTGCCAGCAGCGCGGGGCGGGGAGATAATGAAAAACTGTTTTTT
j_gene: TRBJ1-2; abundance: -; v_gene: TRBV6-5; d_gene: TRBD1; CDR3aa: CASSLDRDGYTF; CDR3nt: TGTGCCAGCAGCCTCGACAGGGATGGCTACACCTTC
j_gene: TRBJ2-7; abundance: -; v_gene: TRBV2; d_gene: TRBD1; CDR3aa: CASSADRGLVYEQYF; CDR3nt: TGTGCCAGCAGTGCTGACAGGGGATTGGTCTACGAGCAGTACTTC
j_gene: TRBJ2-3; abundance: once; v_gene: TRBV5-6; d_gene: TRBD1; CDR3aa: CASSLVGTGGPTDTQYF; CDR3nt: TGTGCCAGCAGCTTGGTTGGGACAGGGGGCCCCACAGATACGCAGTATTTT
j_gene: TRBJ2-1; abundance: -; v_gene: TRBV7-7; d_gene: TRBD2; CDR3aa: CASSLGAGGNGNEQFF; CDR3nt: TGTGCTAGCAGCTTAGGGGCGGGAGGAAATGGGAATGAGCAGTTCTTC
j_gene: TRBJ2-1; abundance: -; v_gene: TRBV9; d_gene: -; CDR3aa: CASSVGSAAGSYNEQFF; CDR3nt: TGTGCCAGCAGCGTAGGAAGCGCCGCGGGGTCCTACAATGAGCAGTTCTTC
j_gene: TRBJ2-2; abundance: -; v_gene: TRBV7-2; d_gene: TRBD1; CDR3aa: CASSLVGTGDTGELFF; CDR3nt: TGTGCCAGCAGCTTAGTGGGGACAGGGGACACCGGGGAGCTGTTTTTT
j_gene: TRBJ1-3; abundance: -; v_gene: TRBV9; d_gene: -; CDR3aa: CASSAGHISGNTIYF; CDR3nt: TGTGCCAGCAGCGCAGGACACATCTCTGGAAACACCATATATTTT
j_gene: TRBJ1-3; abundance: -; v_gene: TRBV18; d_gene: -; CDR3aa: CASSPETSGNTIYF; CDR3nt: TGTGCCAGCTCACCAGAGACTTCTGGAAACACCATATATTTT
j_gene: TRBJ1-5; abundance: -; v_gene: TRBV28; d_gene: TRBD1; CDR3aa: CASSRIGRTGALDQPQHF; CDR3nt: TGTGCCAGCAGCCGTATAGGGAGGACAGGGGCCTTAGATCAGCCCCAGCATTTT
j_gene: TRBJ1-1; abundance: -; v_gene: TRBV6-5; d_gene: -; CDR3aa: CASSYGGQRDTEAFF; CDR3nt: TGTGCCAGCAGTTACGGTGGGCAGAGGGACACTGAAGCTTTCTTT
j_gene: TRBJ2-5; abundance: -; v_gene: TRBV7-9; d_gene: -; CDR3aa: CASSWGLPKQETQYF; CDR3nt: TGTGCCAGCAGCTGGGGACTTCCTAAACAAGAGACCCAGTACTTC
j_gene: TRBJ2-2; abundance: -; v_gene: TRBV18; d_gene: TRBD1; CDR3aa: CASSPKTGDYTGELFF; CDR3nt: TGTGCCAGCTCCCCCAAGACAGGGGACTACACCGGGGAGCTGTTTTTT
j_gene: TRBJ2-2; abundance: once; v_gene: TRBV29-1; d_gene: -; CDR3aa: CSVYRVNTGELFF; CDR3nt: TGCAGCGTTTACAGGGTGAACACCGGGGAGCTGTTTTTT
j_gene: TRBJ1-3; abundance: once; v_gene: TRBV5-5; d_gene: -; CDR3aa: CASSLVPRVDSGNTIYF; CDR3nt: TGTGCCAGCAGCTTGGTACCCCGGGTCGACTCTGGAAACACCATATATTTT
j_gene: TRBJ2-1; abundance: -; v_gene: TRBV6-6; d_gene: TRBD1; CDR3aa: CASSYRTGGDNEQFF; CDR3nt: TGTGCCAGCAGTTACCGGACAGGGGGTGACAATGAGCAGTTCTTC
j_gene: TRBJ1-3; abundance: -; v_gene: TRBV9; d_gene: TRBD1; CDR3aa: CASSGRDGTGVNTIYF; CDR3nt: TGTGCCAGCAGCGGGCGGGACGGGACAGGGGTAAACACCATATATTTT
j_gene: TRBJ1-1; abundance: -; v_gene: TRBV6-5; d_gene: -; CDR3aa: CANGQLNTEAFF; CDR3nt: TGTGCCAACGGACAGCTGAACACTGAAGCTTTCTTT